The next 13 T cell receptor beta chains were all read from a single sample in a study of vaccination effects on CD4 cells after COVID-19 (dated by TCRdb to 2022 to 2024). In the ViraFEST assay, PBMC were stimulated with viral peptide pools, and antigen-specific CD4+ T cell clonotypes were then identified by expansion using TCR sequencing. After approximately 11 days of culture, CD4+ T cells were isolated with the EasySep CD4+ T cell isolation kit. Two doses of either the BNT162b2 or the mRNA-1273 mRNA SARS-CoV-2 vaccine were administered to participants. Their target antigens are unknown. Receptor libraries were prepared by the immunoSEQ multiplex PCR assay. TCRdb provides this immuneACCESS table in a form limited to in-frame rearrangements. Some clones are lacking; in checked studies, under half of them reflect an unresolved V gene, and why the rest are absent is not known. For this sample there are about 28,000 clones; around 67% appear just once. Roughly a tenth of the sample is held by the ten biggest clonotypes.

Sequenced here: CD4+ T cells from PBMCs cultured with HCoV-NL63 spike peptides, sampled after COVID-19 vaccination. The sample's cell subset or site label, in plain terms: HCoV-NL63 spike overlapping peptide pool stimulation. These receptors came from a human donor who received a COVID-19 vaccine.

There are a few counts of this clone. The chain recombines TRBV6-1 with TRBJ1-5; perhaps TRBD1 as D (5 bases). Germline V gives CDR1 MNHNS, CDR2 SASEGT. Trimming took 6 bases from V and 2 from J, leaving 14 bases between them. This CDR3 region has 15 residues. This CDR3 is CASSMTGGGNQPQHF. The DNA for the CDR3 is TGTGCCAGCAGCATGACCGGGGGGGGCAATCAGCCCCAGCATTTT.

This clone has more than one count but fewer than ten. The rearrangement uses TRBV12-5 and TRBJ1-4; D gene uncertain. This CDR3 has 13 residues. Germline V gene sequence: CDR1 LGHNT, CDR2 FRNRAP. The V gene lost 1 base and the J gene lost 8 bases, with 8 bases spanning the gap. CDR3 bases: TGTGCTAGTGGTTTGGGAGTTGGCGAAAAACTGTTTTTT. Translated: CASGLGVGEKLFF.

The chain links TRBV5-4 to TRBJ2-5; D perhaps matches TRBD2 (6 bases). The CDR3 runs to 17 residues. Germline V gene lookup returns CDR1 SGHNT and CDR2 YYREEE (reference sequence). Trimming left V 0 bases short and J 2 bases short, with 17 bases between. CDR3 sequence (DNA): TGTGCCAGCAGCTTGGCATCCGGGGGACGCTCGCAAGAGACCCAGTACTTC. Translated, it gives CASSLASGGRSQETQYF.

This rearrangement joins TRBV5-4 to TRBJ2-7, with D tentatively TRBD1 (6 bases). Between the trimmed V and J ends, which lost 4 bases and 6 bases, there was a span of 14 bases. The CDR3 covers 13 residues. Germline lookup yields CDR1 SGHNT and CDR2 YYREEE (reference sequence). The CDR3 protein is CASSRDRQSEQYF. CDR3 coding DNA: TGTGCCAGCAGCCGAGACAGGCAGTCCGAGCAGTACTTC.

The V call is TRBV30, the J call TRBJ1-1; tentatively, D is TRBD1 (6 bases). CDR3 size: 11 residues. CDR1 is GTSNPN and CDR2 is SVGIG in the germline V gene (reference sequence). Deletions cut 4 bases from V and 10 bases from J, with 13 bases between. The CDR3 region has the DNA TGTGCCTGGACATCCGGACAGTCAGCTTTCTTT. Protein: CAWTSGQSAFF.

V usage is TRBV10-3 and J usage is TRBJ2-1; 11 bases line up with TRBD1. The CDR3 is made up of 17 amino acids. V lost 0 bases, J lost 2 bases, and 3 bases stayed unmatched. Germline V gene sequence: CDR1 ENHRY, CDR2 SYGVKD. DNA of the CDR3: TGTGCCATCAGTGAGTCGGGGGACAGGGGGACCTACAATGAGCAGTTCTTC. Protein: CAISESGDRGTYNEQFF.

The CDR3: CASSLAAGSSYEQYF. The CDR3 DNA reads TGTGCCAGCAGCTTAGCGGCTGGGAGCTCCTACGAGCAGTACTTC. The chain carries TRBV11-3 and TRBJ2-7; D is possibly TRBD2 (5 bases). The CDR3 runs 15 residues. Germline assignment: CDR1 SGHNT and CDR2 YENEEA. V lost 1 base and J lost 0, with 10 bases in between.

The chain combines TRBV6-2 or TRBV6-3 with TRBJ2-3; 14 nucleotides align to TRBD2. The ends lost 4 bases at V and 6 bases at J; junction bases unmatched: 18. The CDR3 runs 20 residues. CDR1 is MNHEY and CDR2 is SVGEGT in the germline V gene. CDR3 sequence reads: CASSSELATSGGALGDTQYF. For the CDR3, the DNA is TGTGCCAGCAGTTCCGAACTCGCGACTAGCGGGGGGGCCTTGGGGGATACGCAGTATTTT.

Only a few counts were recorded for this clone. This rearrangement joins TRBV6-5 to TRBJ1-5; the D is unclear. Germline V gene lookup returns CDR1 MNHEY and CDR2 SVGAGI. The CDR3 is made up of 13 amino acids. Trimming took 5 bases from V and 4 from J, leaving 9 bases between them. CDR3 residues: CASSHTLNQPQHF. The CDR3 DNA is TGTGCCAGCAGTCACACCCTAAATCAGCCCCAGCATTTT.

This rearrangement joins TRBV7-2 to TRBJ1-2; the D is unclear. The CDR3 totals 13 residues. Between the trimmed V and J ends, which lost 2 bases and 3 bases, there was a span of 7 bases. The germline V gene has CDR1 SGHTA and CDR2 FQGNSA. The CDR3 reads CASSLTEYYGYTF. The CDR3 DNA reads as TGTGCCAGCAGCTTAACCGAATACTATGGCTACACCTTC.

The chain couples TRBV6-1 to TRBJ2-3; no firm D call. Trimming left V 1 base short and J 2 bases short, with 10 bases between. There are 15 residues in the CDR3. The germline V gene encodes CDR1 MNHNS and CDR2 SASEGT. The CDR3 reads CASSEGNRNTDTQYF. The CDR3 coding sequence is TGTGCCAGCAGTGAAGGAAACAGAAACACAGATACGCAGTATTTT.

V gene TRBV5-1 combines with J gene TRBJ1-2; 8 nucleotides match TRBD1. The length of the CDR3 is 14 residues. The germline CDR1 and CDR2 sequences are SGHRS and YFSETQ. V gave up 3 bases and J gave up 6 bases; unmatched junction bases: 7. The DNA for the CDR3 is TGCGCCAGCAGCTATACAGGGGGGAGAAATGGCTACACCTTC. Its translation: CASSYTGGRNGYTF.

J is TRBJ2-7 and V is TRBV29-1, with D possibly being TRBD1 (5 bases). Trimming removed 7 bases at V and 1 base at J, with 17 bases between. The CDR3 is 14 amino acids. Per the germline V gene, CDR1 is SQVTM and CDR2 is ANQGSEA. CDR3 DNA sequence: TGCAGCGCCGTGGGGCTCCTAGGGTCCTACGAGCAGTACTTC. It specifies CSAVGLLGSYEQYF.